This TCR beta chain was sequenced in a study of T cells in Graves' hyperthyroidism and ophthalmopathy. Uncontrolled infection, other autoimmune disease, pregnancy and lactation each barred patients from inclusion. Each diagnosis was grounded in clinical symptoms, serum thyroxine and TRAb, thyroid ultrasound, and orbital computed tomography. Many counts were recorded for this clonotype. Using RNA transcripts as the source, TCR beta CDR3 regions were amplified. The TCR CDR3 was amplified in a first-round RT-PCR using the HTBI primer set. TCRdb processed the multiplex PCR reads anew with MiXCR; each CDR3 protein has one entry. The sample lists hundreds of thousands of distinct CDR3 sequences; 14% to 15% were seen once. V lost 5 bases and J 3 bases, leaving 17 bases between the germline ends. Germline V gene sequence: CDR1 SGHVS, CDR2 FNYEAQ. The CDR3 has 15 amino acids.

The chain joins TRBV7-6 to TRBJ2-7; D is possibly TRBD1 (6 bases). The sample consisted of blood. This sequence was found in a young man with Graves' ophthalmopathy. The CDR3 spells CASSNPETGGYEQYF. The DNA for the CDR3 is TGTGCCAGCAGCAACCCCGAGACAGGAGGCTACGAGCAGTACTTC. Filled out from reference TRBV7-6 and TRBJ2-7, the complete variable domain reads GAGVSQSPRYKVTKRGQDVALRCDPISGHVSLYWYRQALGQGPEFLTYFNYEAQQDKSGLPNDRFSAERPEGSISTLTIQRTEQRDSAMYRCASSNPETGGYEQYFGPGTRLTVT.